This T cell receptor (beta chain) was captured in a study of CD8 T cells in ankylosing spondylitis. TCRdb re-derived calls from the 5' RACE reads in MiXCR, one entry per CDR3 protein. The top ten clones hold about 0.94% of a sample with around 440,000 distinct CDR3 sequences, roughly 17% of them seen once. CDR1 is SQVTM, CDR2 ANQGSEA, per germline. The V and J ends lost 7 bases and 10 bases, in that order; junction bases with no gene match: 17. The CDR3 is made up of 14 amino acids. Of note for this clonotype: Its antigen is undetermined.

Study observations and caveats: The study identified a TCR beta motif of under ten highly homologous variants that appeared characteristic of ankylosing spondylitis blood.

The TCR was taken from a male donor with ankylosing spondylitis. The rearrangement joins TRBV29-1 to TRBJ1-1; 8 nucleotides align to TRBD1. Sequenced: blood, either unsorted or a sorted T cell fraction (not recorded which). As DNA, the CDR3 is TGCAGCGGGATGGACAGGGCGGGAGCGAGGGGAGCTTTCTTT. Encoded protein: CSGMDRAGARGAFF.